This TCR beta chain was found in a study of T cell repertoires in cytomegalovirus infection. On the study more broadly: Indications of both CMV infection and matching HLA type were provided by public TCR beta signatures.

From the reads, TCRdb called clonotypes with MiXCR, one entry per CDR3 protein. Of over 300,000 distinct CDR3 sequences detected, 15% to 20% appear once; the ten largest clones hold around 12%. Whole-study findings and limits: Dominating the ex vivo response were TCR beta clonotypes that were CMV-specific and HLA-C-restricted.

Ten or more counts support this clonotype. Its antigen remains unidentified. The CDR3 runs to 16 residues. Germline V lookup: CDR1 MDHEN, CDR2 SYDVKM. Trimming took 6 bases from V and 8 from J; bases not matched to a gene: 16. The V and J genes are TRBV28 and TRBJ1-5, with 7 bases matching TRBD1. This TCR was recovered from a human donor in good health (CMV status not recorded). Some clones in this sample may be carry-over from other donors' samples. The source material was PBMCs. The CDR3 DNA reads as TGTGCCAGCAGGAGGAGCTACCAGGGGGTTGGTAAGCCCCAGCATTTT. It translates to CASRRSYQGVGKPQHF.